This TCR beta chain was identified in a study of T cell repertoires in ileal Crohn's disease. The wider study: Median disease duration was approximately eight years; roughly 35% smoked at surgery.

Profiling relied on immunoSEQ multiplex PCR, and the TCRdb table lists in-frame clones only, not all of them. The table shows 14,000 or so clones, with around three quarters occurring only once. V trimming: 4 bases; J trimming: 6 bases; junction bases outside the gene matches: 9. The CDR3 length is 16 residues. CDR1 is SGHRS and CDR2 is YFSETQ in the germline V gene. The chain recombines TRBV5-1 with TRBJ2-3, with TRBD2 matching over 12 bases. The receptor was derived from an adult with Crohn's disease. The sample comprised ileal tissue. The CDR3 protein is CASSPMGTSGSDTQYF. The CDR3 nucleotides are TGCGCCAGCAGCCCTATGGGGACTAGCGGGTCGGATACGCAGTATTTT.